This is a list of T cell receptor beta chains from one sample in a study of response to subunit inactivated influenza vaccine. In TCRdb, the RT-PCR reads were re-called with MiXCR into one record per CDR3 protein. This table holds 500,000 or so distinct CDR3 sequences, approximately 15% found once. The material sequenced was CD4+ T cells sorted from PBMCs, taken roughly 24 months after vaccination. Receptor source: a man between 50 and 70 years old who received an inactivated influenza vaccine. Each CDR3 is given with its conserved first and last residue. A D gene is named only where the DNA matches it firmly. Clone size is given for some rows only: seen once, a few or many times, or a class if the clone is expanded.

clone size	D gene	V gene	J gene	CDR3 DNA	CDR3 protein
-	-	TRBV29-1	TRBJ1-1	TGCAGCGTCTCCAGGTTAGGACGGTGGGAAGCTTTCTTT	CSVSRLGRWEAFF
-	-	TRBV9	TRBJ1-6	TGTGCCAGCAGCGTAGGCCCTGCCGGCTATAATTCACCCCTCCACTTT	CASSVGPAGYNSPLHF
-	TRBD1	TRBV10-3	TRBJ1-1	TGTGCCATCAATAGACAGGGGGGGAACACTGAAGCTTTCTTT	CAINRQGGNTEAFF
-	-	TRBV4-3	TRBJ1-6	TGCGCCAGCAGCCAAGTCAAGGACAATCATTCACCCCTCCACTTT	CASSQVKDNHSPLHF
-	TRBD2	TRBV3-1	TRBJ2-3	TGTACCTGCTGTTTTTTTCCTAGCGGGAGACGGGATCGCACAGATACGCAGTATTTT	CTCCFFPSGRRDRTDTQYF
-	-	TRBV2	TRBJ1-1	TGTGCCTCCCAGGGCATGAACACTGAAGCTTTCTTT	CASQGMNTEAFF
few	TRBD1	TRBV12-3/TRBV12-4	TRBJ2-7	TGTGCCAGCAGTTTACGCGGGACAGGCTTCTACGAGCAGTACTTC	CASSLRGTGFYEQYF
-	-	TRBV7-2	TRBJ1-3	TGTGCCAGCAGCTTAGAAACGTGGTTCTCTGGAAACACCATATATTTT	CASSLETWFSGNTIYF
few	TRBD1	TRBV6-1	TRBJ1-1	TGTGCCAGCAGCCAAGACAGGGACTGGGGAGAAGCTTTCTTT	CASSQDRDWGEAFF
few	-	TRBV2	TRBJ2-7	TGTGCCAGCTGGAGTAACGAGCAGTACTTC	CASWSNEQYF
-	-	TRBV27	TRBJ2-3	TGTGCCAGCAAAAGGCCGGCGGCGGATACGCAGTATTTT	CASKRPAADTQYF
few	-	TRBV20-1	TRBJ1-2	TGCAGTGCTTCCGACGGGAAGAGCTACACCTTC	CSASDGKSYTF
few	TRBD2	TRBV29-1	TRBJ2-7	TGCAGCGTTGGGGGGGGAGATCTAGCGACCTACGAGCAGTACTTC	CSVGGGDLATYEQYF
-	TRBD2	TRBV2	TRBJ2-1	TGTGCCAGCAGCGGGACTAGCGGGAGGTACAATGAGCAGTTCTTC	CASSGTSGRYNEQFF
few	TRBD2	TRBV6-1	TRBJ2-1	TGTGCCAGCAGTAAGAATCTAGCGGTCAATGAGCAGTTCTTC	CASSKNLAVNEQFF
few	TRBD1	TRBV14	TRBJ2-1	TGTGCCAGCAGCCTCTGGACAGGGAACAATGAGCAGTTCTTC	CASSLWTGNNEQFF
-	-	TRBV19	TRBJ2-3	TGTGCCAGTAGTATAATTTTTAGCACAGATACGCAGTATTTT	CASSIIFSTDTQYF
few	-	TRBV5-6	TRBJ2-3	TGTGCCAGCAGCTTTCTAGGGGCTGGAGATACGCAGTATTTT	CASSFLGAGDTQYF
-	-	TRBV10-1	TRBJ2-3	TGCGCCAGCAGTGAGGCCCCCACAGATACGCAGTATTTT	CASSEAPTDTQYF
many	TRBD2	TRBV4-3	TRBJ2-3	TGCGCCAGCAGCCAAGATGAAGGACTAGCGGGAGCCGGAGATACGCAGTATTTT	CASSQDEGLAGAGDTQYF
-	-	TRBV20-1	TRBJ2-7	TGCAGTGCTAGAGTACTCAGGGGAACCTACGAGCAGTACTTC	CSARVLRGTYEQYF
few	-	TRBV7-8	TRBJ1-1	TGTGCCAGCAGCTTAGAGGCCCGACTCGAAGCTTTCTTT	CASSLEARLEAFF
-	-	TRBV6-1	TRBJ2-1	TGTGCCAGCAGAGGGATTAGCGGATCGGGTGAGCAGTTCTTC	CASRGISGSGEQFF
-	TRBD1	TRBV20-1	TRBJ2-7	TGCAGTGCTGTGGGGGACAGGGGGCCACCCTACGAGCAGTACTTC	CSAVGDRGPPYEQYF
-	-	TRBV20-1	TRBJ1-4	TGCAGTGCGACGCAGAATACTGGTGAAAAACTGTTTTTT	CSATQNTGEKLFF
many	-	TRBV14	TRBJ1-6	TGTGCCAGCAGCCAGAGGGGGAGCGATTCACCCCTCCACTTT	CASSQRGSDSPLHF
few	TRBD1	TRBV7-2	TRBJ1-2	TGTGCCAGCAGCTTAGGGACAGGGGGTAACTATGGCTACACCTTC	CASSLGTGGNYGYTF
few	-	TRBV4-2	TRBJ2-3	TGTGCCAGCAGCCAAGGATGGCAGGGAAGCACAGATACGCAGTATTTT	CASSQGWQGSTDTQYF
few	TRBD1	TRBV6-1	TRBJ2-5	TGTGCCAGCAAAAGGGACAGGGCCCAAGAGACCCAGTACTTC	CASKRDRAQETQYF
many	TRBD1	TRBV5-1	TRBJ2-4	TGCGCCAGCAGCCAAAGAGAACAGGGGTTTGGAAACATTCAGTACTTC	CASSQREQGFGNIQYF
many	-	TRBV27	TRBJ2-3	TGTGCCAGCAGCGCAAGGTCGGTGCGGACAGATACGCAGTATTTT	CASSARSVRTDTQYF
few	-	TRBV11-2	TRBJ1-1	TGTGCCAGCAGCTTAGATGACCCCAGAAGGACTGAAGCTTTCTTT	CASSLDDPRRTEAFF
few	-	TRBV5-5	TRBJ1-6	TGTGCCAGCAGCTTGGAAGGGACCGATTCACCCCTCCACTTT	CASSLEGTDSPLHF
-	-	TRBV12-3/TRBV12-4	TRBJ2-4	TGTGCCAGCAGATTGAGCGGGCAAAACATTCAGTACTTC	CASRLSGQNIQYF
few	-	TRBV4-1	TRBJ2-5	TGCGCCAGCAGACCCCTAGGGTTGGGCGTTGGAGAGACCCAGTACTTC	CASRPLGLGVGETQYF
-	-	TRBV20-1	TRBJ2-3	TGCAGTGCTAGAGACGGGTTTCGCACAGATACGCAGTATTTT	CSARDGFRTDTQYF
few	TRBD2	TRBV20-1	TRBJ2-1	TGCAGTGCTAGAGGGACTAGCGGGAGGGACCCCTCCTCCAATGAGCAGTTCTTC	CSARGTSGRDPSSNEQFF
few	-	TRBV11-2	TRBJ1-4	TGTGCCAGCAGCCCACAGATGTTGGGAGAAAAACTGTTTTTT	CASSPQMLGEKLFF
-	-	TRBV20-1	TRBJ1-1	TGCAGTGCTAGTGAGCAAAACACTGAAGCTTTCTTT	CSASEQNTEAFF
-	TRBD2	TRBV6-5	TRBJ2-3	TGTGCCAGCAGTTACTTACCTTCTAGCGGGGGGATCACAGATACGCAGTATTTT	CASSYLPSSGGITDTQYF
few	TRBD1	TRBV18	TRBJ2-3	TGTGCCAGCTCACCCGAAACAGGGGTGGATACGCAGTATTTT	CASSPETGVDTQYF
-	-	TRBV4-3	TRBJ2-5	TGCGCCAGCAGCCCAAATCAGGGGAGGGGAGAGACCCAGTACTTC	CASSPNQGRGETQYF
-	-	TRBV12-3/TRBV12-4	TRBJ1-2	TGTGCCAGCAGTTTAGCGGGGCAGGGGTTTGGCGGCTACACCTTC	CASSLAGQGFGGYTF
-	TRBD1	TRBV25-1	TRBJ2-2	TGTGCCAGCAGTGTACAGGGGGTTGGCACCGGGGAGCTGTTTTTT	CASSVQGVGTGELFF
few	-	TRBV5-1	TRBJ1-2	TGCGCCAGCAGCTTGGAGACACAATCAGGCTACACCTTC	CASSLETQSGYTF
-	-	TRBV6-1	TRBJ1-5	TGTGCCAGCAGTGAAGGATCTCGGGGTAGCAATCAGCCCCAGCATTTT	CASSEGSRGSNQPQHF
-	-	TRBV20-1	TRBJ2-3	TGCAGTGCTACACACCGACGCAGCACAGATACGCAGTATTTT	CSATHRRSTDTQYF
few	TRBD1	TRBV7-9	TRBJ1-2	TGTGCCAGCAGCACCGGGACAGGGGGCGCTGGCTATGGCTACACCTTC	CASSTGTGGAGYGYTF